Listed below are T cell receptor beta chains from one sample, sequenced in a study of cytomegalovirus exposure and HLA in healthy donors. Repertoires were generated with immunoSEQ multiplex PCR, while TCRdb's copy carries only in-frame clones and drops some. The sample has 100,000 to 150,000 clones; over 60% are singletons. Sequencing was done on a sample of PBMCs. The receptor set was obtained from an older woman in good health and CMV-seronegative. Each CDR3 is given with its conserved first and last residue. The order of the fields is D gene, clone size, V gene, J gene, CDR3 DNA, CDR3 protein. The D gene is left open where the match is weak. Some rows have no size entry. The others give once, few or many, or a class for an expanded clone.

-	-	TRBV28	TRBJ2-5	TGTGCCAGCAGCCTGACCCTTCGGGGAGAGACCCAGTACTTC	CASSLTLRGETQYF
-	-	TRBV15	TRBJ1-1	TGTGCCACCAGCAGAGATAACAGGGAAGCTTTCTTT	CATSRDNREAFF
TRBD1	-	TRBV28	TRBJ1-1	TGTGCCAGCAGCACACCAACAGGGGTCACTGAAGCTTTCTTT	CASSTPTGVTEAFF
-	-	TRBV5-1	TRBJ1-3	TGCGCCAGCAGCTTGGAGAGGCCTGGAAACACCATATATTTT	CASSLERPGNTIYF
TRBD1	-	TRBV28	TRBJ2-3	TGTGCCAGCAGGTCCTCCGGGACAGGGGAGACAGATACGCAGTATTTT	CASRSSGTGETDTQYF
TRBD1	once	TRBV6-1	TRBJ1-4	TGTGCCAGCAGTGTTAGGGGGCCGAAAACTAATGAAAAACTGTTTTTT	CASSVRGPKTNEKLFF
TRBD1	once	TRBV18	TRBJ1-1	TGTGCCAGCTCACCGGGACAGGCAAACACTGAAGCTTTCTTT	CASSPGQANTEAFF
-	-	TRBV10-3	TRBJ1-5	TGTGCCATCAGTGTTGGGGGGGGAGGTCAGCCCCAGCATTTT	CAISVGGGGQPQHF
TRBD2	-	TRBV2	TRBJ2-3	TGTGCCAGCTCTTGGACTAGCGGGACAGATACGCAGTATTTT	CASSWTSGTDTQYF
-	-	TRBV11-2	TRBJ2-7	TGTGCCAGCAGCTTCGGACAAGTCGGCTACGAGCAGTACTTC	CASSFGQVGYEQYF
-	-	TRBV30	TRBJ1-5	TGTGCCTGGAGGCCACAGGGTAGGAATCAGCCCCAGCATTTT	CAWRPQGRNQPQHF
-	few	TRBV19	TRBJ2-7	TGTGCCAGTAGTATTTCCGGAGTCGGAGCCTACGAGCAGTACTTC	CASSISGVGAYEQYF
-	-	TRBV9	TRBJ2-3	TGTGCCAGCAGCGTAACTTGGGCCAGGACAGATACGCAGTATTTT	CASSVTWARTDTQYF
TRBD1	few	TRBV4-1	TRBJ2-7	TGCGCCAGCAGCCACGGACAGGGGCGCCTCTCCTACGAGCAGTACTTC	CASSHGQGRLSYEQYF
-	-	TRBV9	TRBJ2-6	TGTGCCAGCAGCGTAGGGCGGGCTGGGGCCAACGTCCTGACTTTC	CASSVGRAGANVLTF
TRBD1	-	TRBV6-4	TRBJ1-2	TGTGCCAGCAGTGACAGGGACAGGGGGATGATAGCTAACTATGGCTACACCTTC	CASSDRDRGMIANYGYTF
-	-	TRBV5-6	TRBJ1-3	TGTGCCAGCAGCTTGCCCCGACCCACTTGGAGGGACTCTGGAAACACCATATATTTT	CASSLPRPTWRDSGNTIYF
TRBD1	-	TRBV18	TRBJ2-5	TGTGCCAGCTCACCACCAACCTCCGGGGACAGGGGGCAGGTGACCCAGTACTTC	CASSPPTSGDRGQVTQYF
TRBD1	-	TRBV7-9	TRBJ1-5	TGTGCCAGCAGCCGGACAGGGTCCTCTCATCAGCCCCAGCATTTT	CASSRTGSSHQPQHF
TRBD1	few	TRBV29-1	TRBJ1-2	TGCAGCGGGGGGGGAACAGGGGGTGGTTATGGCTACACCTTC	CSGGGTGGGYGYTF
-	-	TRBV11-2	TRBJ2-7	TGTGCCAGCAGCTTGGGGAGCGGCCGCTCCTACGAGCAGTACTTC	CASSLGSGRSYEQYF
-	-	TRBV7-9	TRBJ1-5	TGTGCCAGCAGCAGGGGTGGTCAGCCCCAGCATTTT	CASSRGGQPQHF
-	-	TRBV11-2	TRBJ2-1	TGTGCCAGCAGAGTGTTCGGGATCCCCGAGCAGTTCTTC	CASRVFGIPEQFF
-	once	TRBV28	TRBJ2-7	TGTGCCAGCAGTTTATACCTCCGGGAGCAGTACTTC	CASSLYLREQYF
-	-	TRBV4-1	TRBJ1-1	TGCGCCAGCAGCCAAGATCTGTCATTCGTTAGGAACACTGAAGCTTTCTTT	CASSQDLSFVRNTEAFF
TRBD2	-	TRBV4-1	TRBJ2-5	TGCGCCAGCAGCCAAGATTTAGTAGGACTAGGCGAGACCCAGTACTTC	CASSQDLVGLGETQYF
TRBD2	-	TRBV29-1	TRBJ2-2	TGCAGCGTTTTTAGCGGGAGCGGTGCCGGGGAGCTGTTTTTT	CSVFSGSGAGELFF
TRBD1	-	TRBV5-1	TRBJ2-3	TGCGCCAGCAGCCCGGGACAGGGGTTAGATACGCAGTATTTT	CASSPGQGLDTQYF
-	-	TRBV11-1	TRBJ1-1	TGTGCCAGCAGCTTTTCCGGGAACACTGAAGCTTTCTTT	CASSFSGNTEAFF
TRBD1	few	TRBV9	TRBJ2-2	TGTGCCAGCAGCGTTCAGGGGGCTCCCGCGAACACCGGGGAGCTGTTTTTT	CASSVQGAPANTGELFF
TRBD2	-	TRBV7-9	TRBJ2-3	TGTGCCAGCAGCCCCCTGGAGCGGGGGGTCACAGATACGCAGTATTTT	CASSPLERGVTDTQYF
TRBD2	-	TRBV6-5	TRBJ2-1	TGTGCCAGCAGACGGACTAGCGGGGGGGATGAGCAGTTCTTC	CASRRTSGGDEQFF
TRBD1	few	TRBV19	TRBJ2-6	TGTGCCAGTAGTCCTGGACAGGGGTCGGCTGGGGCCAACGTCCTGACTTTC	CASSPGQGSAGANVLTF
-	-	TRBV7-3	TRBJ2-3	TGTGCCAGCAGCCCCCCCCAAGATACGCAGTATTTT	CASSPPQDTQYF
TRBD1	-	TRBV7-3	TRBJ1-1	TGTGCCAGCAGCTATGGACAGGGGATGAACACTGAAGCTTTCTTT	CASSYGQGMNTEAFF
-	-	TRBV11-2	TRBJ1-4	TGTGCCAGCAGCTTAGAAGGGGGGGCGTTGGGTGAAAAACTGTTTTTT	CASSLEGGALGEKLFF
TRBD1	-	TRBV5-1	TRBJ2-7	TGCGCCAGCAGCTTAGGGACAGGGGGCGTCTACGAGCAGTACTTC	CASSLGTGGVYEQYF
TRBD2	few	TRBV7-2	TRBJ2-1	TGTGCCAGCAGCTTAGCGCCACTAGCGGGTTACAATGAGCAGTTCTTC	CASSLAPLAGYNEQFF
TRBD1	-	TRBV28	TRBJ1-2	TGTGCCAGCAGATTTGGGACAGCCTATGGCTACACCTTC	CASRFGTAYGYTF
-	-	TRBV5-1	TRBJ2-2	TGCGCCAGCAGCCCGGGATCGAACACCGGGGAGCTGTTTTTT	CASSPGSNTGELFF
-	-	TRBV10-3	TRBJ1-4	TGTGCCATCAGTGAGCTACGGGGTGAAAAACTGTTTTTT	CAISELRGEKLFF
TRBD1	-	TRBV27	TRBJ2-5	TGTGCCAGCAGTCGGGGACAGGGCATCACTGAAGAGACCCAGTACTTC	CASSRGQGITEETQYF
-	-	TRBV4-1	TRBJ2-7	TGCGCCAGCAGCCGTTCAGGGGACGGCTACGAGCAGTACTTC	CASSRSGDGYEQYF
TRBD1	-	TRBV9	TRBJ2-1	TGTGCCAGCAGCAAGGTACAGGGGGTGCTAGGTAATGAGCAGTTCTTC	CASSKVQGVLGNEQFF
TRBD2	-	TRBV10-3	TRBJ2-2	TGTGCCATCAGTGCCAGGGGAGGCGGGAGGGCCAAAACCGGGGAGCTGTTTTTT	CAISARGGGRAKTGELFF
-	-	TRBV7-3	TRBJ2-2	TGTGCCAGCAGCCCCGGGACACTCGGGGAGCTGTTTTTT	CASSPGTLGELFF
-	few	TRBV7-6	TRBJ2-7	TGTGCCAGCAGCTTAGGCGGGGCCGTCCCGGCGCAGTACTTC	CASSLGGAVPAQYF
-	-	TRBV11-2	TRBJ1-1	TGTGCCAGCAGCTTAGAACAGGGTTGGACTGAAGCTTTCTTT	CASSLEQGWTEAFF
-	few	TRBV11-1	TRBJ2-7	TGTGCCAGCAGCCTCGCGGCACGCTACGAGCAGTACTTC	CASSLAARYEQYF
TRBD2	-	TRBV5-4	TRBJ2-2	TGTGCCAGCAGCCCCCTGGGACTAGCGGGGGGCACCGGGGAGCTGTTTTTT	CASSPLGLAGGTGELFF
TRBD1	-	TRBV7-7	TRBJ2-1	TGTGCTAGCAGCTCTCTGTCGGGGACAGCCACTGAGCAGTTCTTC	CASSSLSGTATEQFF
-	-	TRBV29-1	TRBJ2-5	TGCAGCGTTGAGTACAGCCAAGAGACCCAGTACTTC	CSVEYSQETQYF
TRBD2	-	TRBV4-2	TRBJ2-7	TGTGCCAGCAGCCAAGATCTCACTAGCGGGGGGAAGAGTTACGAGCAGTACTTC	CASSQDLTSGGKSYEQYF
-	-	TRBV6-5	TRBJ2-2	TGTGCCGTAACAGCCCCGAACACCGGGGAGCTGTTTTTT	CAVTAPNTGELFF
-	few	TRBV28	TRBJ1-5	TGTGCCAGCAGTTTAGGTCAGGGCAATCAGCCCCAGCATTTT	CASSLGQGNQPQHF
TRBD2	once	TRBV6-1	TRBJ2-3	TGTGCCAGCAGTGAACTAGCGGGGGAGGCAGATACGCAGTATTTT	CASSELAGEADTQYF
-	-	TRBV28	TRBJ1-2	TGTGCCAGCAGTTTAAGGGAGACTGGCTACACCTTC	CASSLRETGYTF
-	once	TRBV19	TRBJ2-3	TGTGCCAGTAGTGGGAGAGGGAGGACAGATACGCAGTATTTT	CASSGRGRTDTQYF